This TCR beta chain was observed in a study of OX40 agonist ivuxolimab in advanced cancers. Broadly, across the study: Ivuxolimab was a fully human IgG2 agonistic monoclonal antibody targeting the costimulatory receptor OX40 (CD134). A male proportion of 70% to 90% and a mean age of 60 years, ranging from about 23 to 90, were recorded for the dose-escalation cohort. Intravenous ivuxolimab was administered to patients every 2 weeks at six dose levels: 0.01, 0.1, 0.3, 1.5, 3 and 10 mg/kg. Peripheral TCRbeta sequencing was intended to test whether TCR sequence diversity was altered and clonal T-cell expansion was caused by ivuxolimab. Patients were allowed to have had prior anti-PD-1, anti-PD-L1 or anti-CTLA-4 therapy, and approximately 37% of the dose-escalation patients had been treated with checkpoint inhibitors. The paper covers the monotherapy dose-escalation part of the phase I ivuxolimab trial, which included N ≈ 54 patients. Partial responses occurred in three dose-escalation patients, of whom one had hepatocellular carcinoma and two had cutaneous melanoma. Of the 50 to 55 dose-escalation patients, hepatocellular carcinoma was present in 19, melanoma in some 15, renal cell carcinoma in 9 and head and neck cancer in 9.

Turning to this clone: The target of this receptor is not known. Base quality data are lacking; no much larger clone is found one base away.

Genomic DNA was isolated from the sorted cells so that the TCRbeta CDR3 region could be sequenced. The immunoSEQ Assay was used to sequence the TCRbeta CDR3 regions. TCRdb stores this immuneACCESS table with in-frame sequences only. Part of the clones is absent; in the studies checked, under half of the shortfall reflects unresolved V genes, and no reason is known for the rest. The sample has around 62,000 clones on record, roughly four fifths of them singletons. Of the sample, around 1.7% is held by the ten largest clones. The CDR1 and CDR2 encoded by the germline V gene are MDHEN and SYDVKM. From cysteine to phenylalanine, the CDR3 is 16 amino acids long. Of all the DNA, just the CDR3 is kept, 48 bases in frame from base 1. Trimming removed 2 bases from V and 4 bases from J, leaving 18 bases between the germline ends. What the authors observed across the whole study: Low levels of normalized T-cell clonal expansion were also seen in some nonresponding patients. Which antigens the clonally expanded peripheral T cells were specific for was not determined. After ivuxolimab, expanded clones were on average more numerous among CD8+ T cells than among CD4+ T cells. At doses of 0.1 to 3.0 mg/kg, clonal expansion of both CD4+ and CD8+ T cells in blood was seen between baseline and week 6. In partial responders in the 0.1-3.0 mg/kg groups, normalized peripheral clonal expansion was found to be among the lowest, especially among CD8+ T cells.

The trial excluded patients who had a history of autoimmune disease or who were on systemic immunosuppression. In every dose cohort, peripheral blood was drawn for TCR sequencing at baseline, cycle 4 day 1, and cycle 7 day 1. Samples were obtained from an open-label, multicenter, first-in-human phase I dose-escalation trial of ivuxolimab. Adults with locally advanced or metastatic head and neck squamous cell, hepatocellular, melanoma or renal cell carcinoma were enrolled in the trial. Before TCR sequencing, CD4+ T cells and CD8+ T cells from peripheral blood were sorted into separate populations. The rearrangement combines TRBV28 with TRBJ2-7; perhaps TRBD2 is the D gene, with 5 bases matching. The TCR originated in an adult with an advanced solid tumor such as melanoma, head and neck, liver or kidney cancer. The source material was CD4+ or CD8+ T cells sorted from blood, sampled in a trial of the OX40 agonist ivuxolimab. CDR3 reads: CASSLKAAYEGYEQYF. The DNA sequence follows: TGTGCCAGCAGTTTAAAAGCGGCCTACGAGGGATACGAGCAGTACTTC. Joined to the reference TRBV28 and TRBJ2-7 proteins, this CDR3 gives the full variable domain: DVKVTQSSRYLVKRTGEKVFLECVQDMDHENMFWYRQDPGLGLRLIYFSYDVKMKEKGDIPEGYSVSREKKERFSLILESASTNQTSMYLCASSLKAAYEGYEQYFGPGTRLTVT.